This T cell receptor (beta chain) was observed in a study of molecular identifiers for immune sequencing clone quantification. MiXCR, run by TCRdb on the PCR reads, gives a single entry per CDR3 protein. This sample carries hundreds of thousands of distinct CDR3 sequences, about 25% of them seen once, and the ten largest clones take around 0.78%. V was pared by 5 bases and J by 3 bases, with 9 bases of the junction left unmatched. From germline, CDR1 is MNHEY and CDR2 SVGEGT. This CDR3 spans 16 amino acids. Details on this clonotype: Its antigen remains unidentified.

Findings and caveats of the study: Over 97% of CMV-specific effector molecules, but under 1% of naive ones, were in clones above 20 copies.

The specimen was naive CD8+ T cells from blood, with Jurkat cell RNA spiked in. Subset here: FACS-sorted CD8+CD4-CCR7+CD45RA+ naive T cells. This rearrangement joins TRBV6-2 or TRBV6-3 to TRBJ2-2; 7 nucleotides match TRBD2. The receptor's source is a human donor in good health. Some libraries in this study had Jurkat cell RNA spiked in. In nucleotides, the CDR3 is TGTGCCAGCAGTCCCTTGGGGGGGATCTACACCGGGGAGCTGTTTTTT. Translating it yields CASSPLGGIYTGELFF.